The rows below give T cell receptor beta chains drawn from one sample of a study of cytomegalovirus exposure and HLA in healthy donors. Clones were sequenced by immunoSEQ multiplex PCR, and TCRdb holds only the in-frame ones, with some missing. This sample yields around 53,000 clones, of which roughly 80% are seen a single time; roughly 1.4% belongs to the top ten. Sequenced input: PBMCs. These receptors all come from a young man in good health and CMV-seronegative. The CDR3 runs from the conserved cysteine through the conserved F or W. Each record gives: D gene, V gene, clone size, J gene, CDR3 protein, CDR3 DNA. A D gene is named only where the DNA matches it firmly. Not every row has a clone size; where given, it reads once, few, many or a size class.

TRBD2	TRBV5-1	-	TRBJ2-7	CASRTSGDTYEQYF	TGCGCCAGTCGGACTAGCGGGGACACCTACGAGCAGTACTTC
-	TRBV2	-	TRBJ2-3	CASTYRVGDTQYF	TGTGCCAGCACCTACAGGGTGGGGGATACGCAGTATTTT
-	TRBV28	once	TRBJ1-1	CASSTHGGAGTEAFF	TGTGCCAGCAGTACCCATGGGGGGGCAGGTACTGAAGCTTTCTTT
-	TRBV27	-	TRBJ2-6	CASSSPGAGANVLTF	TGTGCCAGCAGTTCCCCCGGGGCTGGGGCCAACGTCCTGACTTTC
TRBD2	TRBV5-8	few	TRBJ2-1	CASSSGLAGRNEQFF	TGTGCCAGCAGCTCGGGACTAGCGGGACGCAATGAGCAGTTCTTC
-	TRBV2	-	TRBJ1-1	CASNRQGLNTEAFF	TGTGCCAGCAATCGCCAGGGGTTGAACACTGAAGCTTTCTTT
TRBD1	TRBV5-1	-	TRBJ2-1	CASSPGQGYNEQFF	TGCGCCAGCAGCCCGGGACAGGGATACAATGAGCAGTTCTTC
-	TRBV7-2	-	TRBJ2-3	CASSRDGTPVYTQYF	TGTGCCAGCAGCCGGGACGGGACTCCGGTTTATACGCAGTATTTT
-	TRBV9	-	TRBJ2-1	CASSVVQGSYNEQFF	TGTGCCAGCAGCGTAGTTCAGGGCTCCTACAATGAGCAGTTCTTC
TRBD1	TRBV5-4	-	TRBJ2-1	CASSLFGQALTYNEQFF	TGTGCCAGCAGCTTGTTTGGACAGGCACTGACCTACAATGAGCAGTTCTTC
-	TRBV30	once	TRBJ2-7	CAWSVLAYEQYF	TGTGCCTGGAGTGTACTAGCCTACGAGCAGTACTTC
TRBD1	TRBV4-3	few	TRBJ1-2	CASSRGTGNYDGYTF	TGCGCCAGCAGCCGAGGGACAGGGAATTATGATGGCTACACCTTC
-	TRBV5-1	once	TRBJ2-3	CASSPGGPDTQYF	TGCGCCAGCAGCCCGGGGGGCCCAGATACGCAGTATTTT
TRBD1	TRBV29-1	-	TRBJ1-1	CSVHPGTGSTEAFF	TGCAGCGTTCACCCCGGGACAGGGAGTACTGAAGCTTTCTTT
TRBD1	TRBV18	-	TRBJ1-1	CASSPTGDLAEAFF	TGTGCCAGCTCCCCTACAGGGGATCTCGCTGAAGCTTTCTTT
-	TRBV7-8	-	TRBJ2-1	CASSYGTLTGNEQFF	TGTGCCAGCAGCTATGGGACACTAACGGGGAATGAGCAGTTCTTC
-	TRBV2	-	TRBJ2-2	CASREPGSANTGELFF	TGTGCCAGCAGGGAACCCGGGTCCGCGAACACCGGGGAGCTGTTTTTT
TRBD1	TRBV7-8	-	TRBJ1-1	CASGKTGLNTEAFF	TGTGCCAGCGGAAAGACAGGGTTGAACACTGAAGCTTTCTTT
-	TRBV11-3	-	TRBJ2-5	CASSLVRGQETQYF	TGTGCCAGCAGCTTAGTCCGGGGCCAAGAGACCCAGTACTTC
TRBD1	TRBV15	-	TRBJ1-1	CATSRADRANTEAFF	TGTGCCACCAGCAGAGCAGACAGGGCGAACACTGAAGCTTTCTTT
-	TRBV27	few	TRBJ2-1	CASSLRSGWDNEQFF	TGTGCCAGCAGTTTACGGTCAGGGTGGGACAATGAGCAGTTCTTC
-	TRBV11-3	-	TRBJ2-7	CASSPGPTREQYF	TGTGCCAGCAGCCCAGGGCCAACCAGGGAGCAGTACTTC
-	TRBV6-1	-	TRBJ1-1	CASRLTSNTEAFF	TGTGCCAGCCGGCTGACATCGAACACTGAAGCTTTCTTT
-	TRBV5-1	-	TRBJ2-1	CASSSRTADNEQFF	TGCGCCAGCAGCTCTAGGACTGCCGACAATGAGCAGTTCTTC
-	TRBV6-4	-	TRBJ1-6	CASSERDNSPLHF	TGTGCCAGCAGTGAACGCGATAATTCACCCCTCCACTTT
-	TRBV30	-	TRBJ2-1	CAWSQRGLNSYNEQFF	TGTGCCTGGAGCCAGCGCGGGCTTAACTCCTACAATGAGCAGTTCTTC
TRBD1	TRBV19	-	TRBJ2-2	CASSIQGGGTGELFF	TGTGCCAGTAGCATACAGGGGGGCGGCACCGGGGAGCTGTTTTTT
TRBD1	TRBV28	-	TRBJ2-4	CASSQPPGQGNIQYF	TGTGCCAGCAGCCAACCCCCGGGACAGGGGAACATTCAGTACTTC
-	TRBV7-2	-	TRBJ2-7	CASSLNRGGRYEQYF	TGTGCCAGCAGCCTCAATAGGGGGGGCAGGTACGAGCAGTACTTC
-	TRBV27	-	TRBJ2-7	CASSIRLTAGSYEQYF	TGTGCCAGCAGTATACGACTTACCGCGGGCTCCTACGAGCAGTACTTC
-	TRBV19	once	TRBJ2-7	CASSTRTTSYEQYF	TGTGCCAGTAGTACCAGGACTACAAGCTACGAGCAGTACTTC
TRBD2	TRBV11-3	-	TRBJ2-7	CASSARLAGVHYEQYF	TGTGCCAGCAGCGCACGGCTAGCGGGGGTACACTACGAGCAGTACTTC
TRBD1	TRBV30	-	TRBJ2-7	CAWSRGQGVLDEQYF	TGTGCCTGGAGTCGAGGACAGGGGGTGTTGGACGAGCAGTACTTC
-	TRBV6-5	-	TRBJ2-1	CASSRVNNEQFF	TGTGCCAGCAGCAGGGTGAACAATGAGCAGTTCTTC
-	TRBV6-1	-	TRBJ2-2	CASTSFRAGELFF	TGTGCCAGCACCAGCTTCAGGGCCGGGGAGCTGTTTTTT
-	TRBV4-2	once	TRBJ1-4	CASSQSAGPEKLFF	TGTGCCAGCAGCCAAAGCGCGGGGCCCGAAAAACTGTTTTTT
-	TRBV6-5	-	TRBJ2-1	CASSYDRSNNEQFF	TGTGCCAGCAGTTACGACAGAAGTAACAATGAGCAGTTCTTC
-	TRBV28	-	TRBJ1-4	CASSVPMEGPLFF	TGTGCCAGCAGTGTCCCCATGGAGGGTCCACTGTTTTTT
-	TRBV14	-	TRBJ2-7	CASSQGSSYEQYF	TGTGCCAGCAGCCAAGGGAGTTCCTACGAGCAGTACTTC
TRBD2	TRBV6-1	-	TRBJ2-3	CASSKERGRTDTQYF	TGTGCCAGCAGCAAAGAGCGGGGGCGCACAGATACGCAGTATTTT
-	TRBV7-2	-	TRBJ1-1	CASNLRGGGLTEAFF	TGTGCCAGCAACCTAAGGGGAGGGGGGCTCACTGAAGCTTTCTTT
-	TRBV21-1	-	TRBJ1-1	CASRPTEETEAFF	TGTGCCAGCAGGCCGACAGAAGAAACTGAAGCTTTCTTT
-	TRBV29-1	-	TRBJ2-1	CSLQGSGNEQFF	TGCAGCCTCCAGGGGTCGGGGAATGAGCAGTTCTTC
-	TRBV6-5	-	TRBJ1-3	CASSYTGLGNTIYF	TGTGCCAGCAGTTACACGGGACTTGGAAACACCATATATTTT
TRBD2	TRBV6-6	-	TRBJ2-3	CASNQAGALSTDTQYF	TGTGCCAGCAATCAAGCGGGGGCCTTAAGCACAGATACGCAGTATTTT
TRBD1	TRBV4-1	-	TRBJ1-1	CASSQVGTGGLNTEAFF	TGCGCCAGCAGCCAAGTAGGGACAGGGGGCTTGAACACTGAAGCTTTCTTT
-	TRBV7-2	-	TRBJ2-3	CASSLDRAIGTDTQYF	TGTGCCAGCAGCTTAGACAGGGCGATTGGTACAGATACGCAGTATTTT
-	TRBV7-2	-	TRBJ2-1	CASSADRLGQFF	TGTGCCAGCAGCGCTGACAGGCTAGGACAGTTCTTC
-	TRBV27	-	TRBJ1-5	CASSMVQGYQPQHF	TGTGCCAGCTCGATGGTTCAGGGTTATCAGCCCCAGCATTTT
-	TRBV11-2	-	TRBJ2-5	CASSLGRSALETQYF	TGTGCCAGCAGCTTAGGTCGTAGTGCGCTGGAGACCCAGTACTTC
TRBD1	TRBV9	-	TRBJ1-2	CASSLGQGSYYGYTF	TGTGCCAGCAGCCTAGGACAGGGGAGTTACTATGGCTACACCTTC
TRBD2	TRBV9	once	TRBJ2-3	CASSVGRLAGTDTQYF	TGTGCCAGCAGCGTAGGGAGACTAGCGGGGACAGATACGCAGTATTTT
TRBD1	TRBV30	-	TRBJ1-2	CAWRRDRGVPGYTF	TGTGCCTGGAGGCGGGACAGGGGGGTCCCTGGCTACACCTTC
TRBD1	TRBV9	-	TRBJ1-6	CASSVTGDDSPLHF	TGTGCCAGCAGCGTTACAGGGGACGATTCACCCCTCCACTTT
-	TRBV28	few	TRBJ1-4	CASSQEPGLPFF	TGTGCCAGCAGTCAAGAACCGGGACTTCCGTTTTTT
TRBD1	TRBV28	-	TRBJ1-4	CASSMTGRTNEKLFF	TGTGCCAGCAGTATGACAGGGAGGACTAATGAAAAACTGTTTTTT
TRBD2	TRBV28	-	TRBJ2-5	CASRSAGGRTQYF	TGTGCCAGCAGGTCAGCGGGGGGCCGGACCCAGTACTTC